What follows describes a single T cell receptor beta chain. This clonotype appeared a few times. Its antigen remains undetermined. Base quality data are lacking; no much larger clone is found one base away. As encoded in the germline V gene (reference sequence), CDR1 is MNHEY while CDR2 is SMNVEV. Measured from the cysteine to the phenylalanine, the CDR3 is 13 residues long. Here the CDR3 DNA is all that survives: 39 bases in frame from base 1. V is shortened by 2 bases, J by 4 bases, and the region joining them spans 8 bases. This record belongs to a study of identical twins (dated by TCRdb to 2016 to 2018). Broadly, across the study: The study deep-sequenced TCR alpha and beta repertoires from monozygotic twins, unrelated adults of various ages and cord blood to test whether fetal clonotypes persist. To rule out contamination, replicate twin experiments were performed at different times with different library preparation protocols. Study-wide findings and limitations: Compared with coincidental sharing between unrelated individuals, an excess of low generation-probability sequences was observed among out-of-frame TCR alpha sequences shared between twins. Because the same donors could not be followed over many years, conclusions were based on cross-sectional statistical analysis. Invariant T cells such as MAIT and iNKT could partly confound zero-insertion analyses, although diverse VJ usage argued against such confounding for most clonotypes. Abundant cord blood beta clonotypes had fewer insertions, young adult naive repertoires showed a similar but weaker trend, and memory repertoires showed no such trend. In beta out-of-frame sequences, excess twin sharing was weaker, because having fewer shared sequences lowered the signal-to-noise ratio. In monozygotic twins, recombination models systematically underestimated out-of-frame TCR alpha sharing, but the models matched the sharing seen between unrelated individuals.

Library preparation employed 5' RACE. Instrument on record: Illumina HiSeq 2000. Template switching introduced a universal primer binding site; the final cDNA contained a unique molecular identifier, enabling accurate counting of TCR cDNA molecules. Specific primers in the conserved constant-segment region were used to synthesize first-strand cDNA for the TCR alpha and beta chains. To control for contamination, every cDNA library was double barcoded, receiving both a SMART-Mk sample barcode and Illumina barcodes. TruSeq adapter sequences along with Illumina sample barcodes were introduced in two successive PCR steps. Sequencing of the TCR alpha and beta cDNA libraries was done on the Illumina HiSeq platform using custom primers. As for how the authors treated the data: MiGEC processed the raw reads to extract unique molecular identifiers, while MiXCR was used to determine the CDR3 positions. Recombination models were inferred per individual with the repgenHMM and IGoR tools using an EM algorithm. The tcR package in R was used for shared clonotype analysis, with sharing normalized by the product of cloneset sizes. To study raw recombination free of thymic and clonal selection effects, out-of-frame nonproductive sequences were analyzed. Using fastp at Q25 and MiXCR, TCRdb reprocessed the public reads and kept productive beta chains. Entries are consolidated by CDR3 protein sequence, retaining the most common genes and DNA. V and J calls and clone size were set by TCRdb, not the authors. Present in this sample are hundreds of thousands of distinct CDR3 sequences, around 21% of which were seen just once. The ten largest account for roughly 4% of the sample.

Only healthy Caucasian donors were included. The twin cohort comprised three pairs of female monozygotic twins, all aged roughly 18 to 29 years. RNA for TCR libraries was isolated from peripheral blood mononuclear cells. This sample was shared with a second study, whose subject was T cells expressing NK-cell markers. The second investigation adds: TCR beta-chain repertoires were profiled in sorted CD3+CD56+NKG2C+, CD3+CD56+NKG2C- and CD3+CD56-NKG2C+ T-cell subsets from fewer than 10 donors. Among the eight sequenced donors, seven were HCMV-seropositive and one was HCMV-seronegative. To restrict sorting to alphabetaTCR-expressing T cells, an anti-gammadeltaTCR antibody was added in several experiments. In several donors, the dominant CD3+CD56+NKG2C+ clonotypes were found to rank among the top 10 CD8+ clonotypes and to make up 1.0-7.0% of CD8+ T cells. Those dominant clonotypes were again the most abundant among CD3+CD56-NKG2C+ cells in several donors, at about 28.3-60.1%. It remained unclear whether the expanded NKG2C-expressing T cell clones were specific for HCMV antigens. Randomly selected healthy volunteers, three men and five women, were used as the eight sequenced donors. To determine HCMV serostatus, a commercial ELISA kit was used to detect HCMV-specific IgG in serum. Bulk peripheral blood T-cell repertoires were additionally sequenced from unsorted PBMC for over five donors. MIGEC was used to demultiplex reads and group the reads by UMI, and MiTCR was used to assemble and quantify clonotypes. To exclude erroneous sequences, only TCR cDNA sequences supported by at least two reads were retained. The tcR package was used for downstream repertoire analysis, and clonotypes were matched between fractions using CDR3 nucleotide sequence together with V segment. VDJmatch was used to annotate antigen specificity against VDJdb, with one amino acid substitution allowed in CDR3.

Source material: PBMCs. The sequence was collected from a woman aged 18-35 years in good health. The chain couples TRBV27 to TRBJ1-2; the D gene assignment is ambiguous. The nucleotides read TGTGCCAGCAGTTTAAGGCACCCCTATGGCTACACCTTC. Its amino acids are CASSLRHPYGYTF.